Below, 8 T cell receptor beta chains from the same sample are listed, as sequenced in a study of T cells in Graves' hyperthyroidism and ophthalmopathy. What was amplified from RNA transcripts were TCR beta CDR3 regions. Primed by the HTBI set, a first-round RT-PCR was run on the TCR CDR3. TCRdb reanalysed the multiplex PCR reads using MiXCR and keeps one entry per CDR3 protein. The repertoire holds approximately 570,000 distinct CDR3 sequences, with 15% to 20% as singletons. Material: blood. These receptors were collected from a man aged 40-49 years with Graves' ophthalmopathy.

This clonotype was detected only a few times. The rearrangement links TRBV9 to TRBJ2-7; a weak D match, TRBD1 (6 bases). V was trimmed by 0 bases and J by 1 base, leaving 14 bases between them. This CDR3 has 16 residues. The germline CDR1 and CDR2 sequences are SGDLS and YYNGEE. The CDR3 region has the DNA TGTGCCAGCAGCGTAGATGTCAAACAGGGTTCCTACGAGCAGTACTTC. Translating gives CASSVDVKQGSYEQYF.

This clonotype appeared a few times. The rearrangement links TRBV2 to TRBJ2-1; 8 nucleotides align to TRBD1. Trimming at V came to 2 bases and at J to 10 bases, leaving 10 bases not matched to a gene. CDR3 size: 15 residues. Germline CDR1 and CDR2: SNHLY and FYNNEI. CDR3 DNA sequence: TGTGCCAGCAGTGAATGGGACAGGACTAAACTCGAGCAGTTCTTC. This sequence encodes CASSEWDRTKLEQFF.

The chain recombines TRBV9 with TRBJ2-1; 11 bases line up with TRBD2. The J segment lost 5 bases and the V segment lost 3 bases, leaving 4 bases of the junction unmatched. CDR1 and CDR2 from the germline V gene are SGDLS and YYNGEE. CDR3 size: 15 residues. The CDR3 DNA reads TGTGCCAGCAGCGCGCCGGGACTAGCGGACAATGAGCAGTTCTTC. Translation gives CASSAPGLADNEQFF.

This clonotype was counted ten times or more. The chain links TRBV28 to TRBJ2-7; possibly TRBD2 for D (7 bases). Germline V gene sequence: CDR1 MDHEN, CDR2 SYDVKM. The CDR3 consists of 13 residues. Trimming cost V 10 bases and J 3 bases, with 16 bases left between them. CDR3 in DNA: TGTGCCACGGAGGGGGGGAGGGGCTACGAGCAGTACTTC. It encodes CATEGGRGYEQYF. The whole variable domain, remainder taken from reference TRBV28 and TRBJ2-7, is DVKVTQSSRYLVKRTGEKVFLECVQDMDHENMFWYRQDPGLGLRLIYFSYDVKMKEKGDIPEGYSVSREKKERFSLILESASTNQTSMYLCATEGGRGYEQYFGPGTRLTVT.

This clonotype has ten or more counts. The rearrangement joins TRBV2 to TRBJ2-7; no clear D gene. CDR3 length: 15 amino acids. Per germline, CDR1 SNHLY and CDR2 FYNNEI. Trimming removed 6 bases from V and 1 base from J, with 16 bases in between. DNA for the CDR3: TGTGCCAGCAGCCCCCCCGCGGTACCGTCCTACGAGCAGTACTTC. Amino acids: CASSPPAVPSYEQYF.

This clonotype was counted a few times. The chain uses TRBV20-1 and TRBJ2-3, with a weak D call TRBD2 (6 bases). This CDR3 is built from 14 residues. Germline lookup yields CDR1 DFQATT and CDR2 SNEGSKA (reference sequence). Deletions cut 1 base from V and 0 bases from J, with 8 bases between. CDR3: CSARVGTSTDTQYF. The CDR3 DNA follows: TGCAGTGCTAGAGTCGGGACTAGCACAGATACGCAGTATTTT.

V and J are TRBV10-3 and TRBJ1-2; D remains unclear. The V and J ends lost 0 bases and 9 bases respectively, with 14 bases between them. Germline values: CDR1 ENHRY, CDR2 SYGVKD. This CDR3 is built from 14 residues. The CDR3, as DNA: TGTGCCATCAGTGAGTCAGTGGGAATTCAGCGCTACACCTTC. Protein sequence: CAISESVGIQRYTF.

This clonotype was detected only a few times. The DNA for the CDR3 is TGTGCCAGCAGCCCCGACTTCCGAGACGAATCTGGGGCCAACGTCCTGACTTTC. The encoded protein is CASSPDFRDESGANVLTF. The chain joins TRBV7-9 to TRBJ2-6; no clear D. The V end was cut by 5 bases, the J end by 1 base, with 18 bases between. In germline, CDR1 is SEHNR, CDR2 FQNEAQ (reference sequence). The CDR3 length is 18 residues.